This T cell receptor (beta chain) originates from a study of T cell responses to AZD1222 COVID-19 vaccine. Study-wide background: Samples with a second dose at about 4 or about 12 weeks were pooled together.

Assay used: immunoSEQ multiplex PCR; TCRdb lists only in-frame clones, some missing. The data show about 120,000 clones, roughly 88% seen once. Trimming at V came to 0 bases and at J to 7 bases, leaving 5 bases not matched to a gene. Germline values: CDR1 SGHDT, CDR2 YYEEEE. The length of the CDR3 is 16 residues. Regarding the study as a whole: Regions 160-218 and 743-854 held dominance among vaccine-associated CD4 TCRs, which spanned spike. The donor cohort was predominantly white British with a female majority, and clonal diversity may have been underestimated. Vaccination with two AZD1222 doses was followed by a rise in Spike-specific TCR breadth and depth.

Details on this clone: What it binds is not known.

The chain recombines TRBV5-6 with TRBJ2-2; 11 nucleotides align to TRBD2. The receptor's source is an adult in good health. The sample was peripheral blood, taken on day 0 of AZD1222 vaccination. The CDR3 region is CASSLVAGGRVGELFF. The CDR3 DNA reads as TGTGCCAGCAGCTTGGTAGCGGGAGGGCGAGTCGGGGAGCTGTTTTTT.